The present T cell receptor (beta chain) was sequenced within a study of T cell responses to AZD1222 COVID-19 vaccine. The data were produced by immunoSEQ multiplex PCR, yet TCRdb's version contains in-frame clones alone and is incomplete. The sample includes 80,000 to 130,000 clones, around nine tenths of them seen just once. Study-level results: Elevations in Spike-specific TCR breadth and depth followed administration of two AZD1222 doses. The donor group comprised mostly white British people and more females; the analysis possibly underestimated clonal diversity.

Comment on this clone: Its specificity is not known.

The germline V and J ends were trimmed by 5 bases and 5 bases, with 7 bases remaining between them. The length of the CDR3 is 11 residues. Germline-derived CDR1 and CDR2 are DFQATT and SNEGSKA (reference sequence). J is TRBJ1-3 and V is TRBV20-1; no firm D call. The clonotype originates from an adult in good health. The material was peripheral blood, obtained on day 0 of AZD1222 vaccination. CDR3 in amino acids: CSAPSRNTIYF. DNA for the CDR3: TGCAGTGCTCCCTCGAGAAACACCATATATTTT.